A single sample gave rise to the 5 T cell receptor beta chains below, sequenced in a study of cytomegalovirus exposure and HLA in healthy donors. 60 Vbeta and 13 Jbeta primers were used in PCR. Profiled with immunoSEQ multiplex PCR; TCRdb holds only in-frame clones, not every one. Of approximately 97,000 clones in the sample, around 68% were seen once. The specimen was PBMCs. Every receptor here comes from a human donor in good health.

V usage is TRBV6-1 and J usage is TRBJ2-1; 10 nucleotides line up with TRBD2. The junction had 6 bases not matched to a gene; V was cut back by 7 bases and J by 9 bases. This CDR3 has 13 amino acids. Germline V gene data show CDR1 as MNHNS and CDR2 as SASEGT. The CDR3 coding sequence is TGTGCCAGCACCCTAGCGGGAGAACTTGAGCAGTTCTTC. Its protein is CASTLAGELEQFF.

The CDR3 coding sequence is TGCGCCAGCAGCGACGGACTAGCGGTCTACAATGAGCAGTTCTTC. Residues: CASSDGLAVYNEQFF. The genes are TRBV5-1 and TRBJ2-1; 10 nucleotides match TRBD2. Unmatched junction bases numbered 4, after V lost 4 bases and J lost 3 bases. CDR1 is SGHRS, CDR2 YFSETQ, per germline. This CDR3 is built from 15 residues. The complete variable domain, with remaining parts taken from reference TRBV5-1 and TRBJ2-1, reads KAGVTQTPRYLIKTRGQQVTLSCSPISGHRSVSWYQQTPGQGLQFLFEYFSETQRNKGNFPGRFSGRQFSNSRSEMNVSTLELGDSALYLCASSDGLAVYNEQFFGPGTRLTVL.

The DNA of the CDR3 is TGTGCCAGCAGCTTAAGAATAGCGGGAGCGGGGGAGCTGTTTTTT. Its protein product is CASSLRIAGAGELFF. This rearrangement joins TRBV11-2 to TRBJ2-2, with 9 positions matching TRBD2. This CDR3 region has 15 residues. The V segment lost 2 bases and the J segment 8 bases; nucleotides outside the gene matches: 6. CDR1 and CDR2 (germline): SGHAT, FQNNGV.

This clone has more than one count but fewer than ten. The CDR3 loop reads CASSTTNGVEQYF. For the CDR3, the DNA is TGTGCCAGTAGTACCACCAACGGGGTGGAGCAGTACTTC. V gene TRBV19 combines with J gene TRBJ2-7; D is perhaps TRBD2 (5 bases). CDR1 and CDR2 (germline): LNHDA, SQIVND (reference sequence). With 4 bases removed from V and 7 bases from J, the gap between germline ends came to 14 bases. CDR3 length: 13 amino acids.

V usage is TRBV5-1 and J usage is TRBJ1-6, with 7 bases matching TRBD1. The CDR3 has 16 residues. In germline, CDR1 is SGHRS, CDR2 YFSETQ. The V segment lost 0 bases and the J segment 5 bases; nucleotides outside the gene matches: 5. Here the CDR3 DNA reads TGCGCCAGCAGCTTGGGGGGACAGAGAGATAATTCACCCCTCCACTTT. This codes for CASSLGGQRDNSPLHF.